This is a list of T cell receptor beta chains from one sample in a study of T cell responses to AZD1222 COVID-19 vaccine. Only in-frame clones appear in the TCRdb table, and some are missing; sequencing was by immunoSEQ multiplex PCR. The table includes approximately 110,000 clones, 86% detected once. This specimen consisted of peripheral blood, obtained on day 0 of AZD1222 vaccination. These receptors were taken from an adult in good health. The CDR3 runs from the conserved cysteine through the conserved F or W. The D gene is left open where the match is weak. Clone size is not always given. Where it is, it says once, few, many or a class for expanded clones.

d_call: NA
j_call: TRBJ1-2
clone_size: NA
v_call: TRBV6-1
cdr3_nt: TGTGCCAGCAGTGAGACCTCCTGGCAGGACTTTTTC
cdr3_aa: CASSETSWQDFF

d_call: NA
j_call: TRBJ1-4
clone_size: NA
v_call: TRBV27
cdr3_nt: TGTGCCAGCGGGGGGAAAGCAACTAATGAAAAACTGTTTTTT
cdr3_aa: CASGGKATNEKLFF

d_call: NA
j_call: TRBJ1-6
clone_size: NA
v_call: TRBV7-8
cdr3_nt: TGTGCCAGCTTGACCGGGACGAGATCCTATAATTCACCCCTCCACTTT
cdr3_aa: CASLTGTRSYNSPLHF

d_call: NA
j_call: TRBJ2-1
clone_size: few
v_call: TRBV5-1
cdr3_nt: TGCGCCAGCAGCCCGGCAGGCCCTTCGAAACCAGAGCAGTTCTTC
cdr3_aa: CASSPAGPSKPEQFF

d_call: NA
j_call: TRBJ2-3
clone_size: once
v_call: TRBV7-2
cdr3_nt: TGTGCCAGCAGCCTGAGGATCAGGGCAGATACGCAGTATTTT
cdr3_aa: CASSLRIRADTQYF

d_call: NA
j_call: TRBJ2-3
clone_size: NA
v_call: TRBV18
cdr3_nt: TGTGCCAGCTCACGAATAGGGGACCCTTCCACAGATACGCAGTATTTT
cdr3_aa: CASSRIGDPSTDTQYF

d_call: TRBD1
j_call: TRBJ2-3
clone_size: once
v_call: TRBV5-1
cdr3_nt: TGCGCCAGCAGCTTGGGGGGACAGTCAGATACGCAGTATTTT
cdr3_aa: CASSLGGQSDTQYF

d_call: NA
j_call: TRBJ2-7
clone_size: NA
v_call: TRBV28
cdr3_nt: TGTGCCAGCATCCGACTCTACGAGCAGTACTTC
cdr3_aa: CASIRLYEQYF

d_call: NA
j_call: TRBJ1-1
clone_size: NA
v_call: TRBV11-2
cdr3_nt: TGTGCCAGCAGCTTACTTACGGGGACTGAAGCTTTCTTT
cdr3_aa: CASSLLTGTEAFF

d_call: TRBD1
j_call: TRBJ1-2
clone_size: few
v_call: TRBV29-1
cdr3_nt: TGCAGCGCGGCAGGGGGCTGGGGCTACACCTTC
cdr3_aa: CSAAGGWGYTF

d_call: TRBD2
j_call: TRBJ2-1
clone_size: NA
v_call: TRBV5-1
cdr3_nt: TGCGCCAGCAGCTTGGGAGGCGGGAGTCGGGCCAATGAGCAGTTCTTC
cdr3_aa: CASSLGGGSRANEQFF

d_call: TRBD1
j_call: TRBJ1-2
clone_size: few
v_call: TRBV2
cdr3_nt: TGTGCCACCCAGGACAGGCTAACTAACTATGGCTACACCTTC
cdr3_aa: CATQDRLTNYGYTF

d_call: TRBD1
j_call: TRBJ2-7
clone_size: NA
v_call: TRBV11-2
cdr3_nt: TGTGCCAGCAGCTTAGAGACAGGGCCCTACGAGCAGTACTTC
cdr3_aa: CASSLETGPYEQYF

d_call: TRBD1
j_call: TRBJ1-2
clone_size: NA
v_call: TRBV4-1
cdr3_nt: TGCGCCAGCAGCCAGGACGGACAGGGACTTTCGGAGTATGGCTACACCTTC
cdr3_aa: CASSQDGQGLSEYGYTF

d_call: NA
j_call: TRBJ2-2
clone_size: NA
v_call: TRBV5-1
cdr3_nt: TGCGCCAGCAGCTTGGCGCACAGCAGCGATGACACCGGGGAGCTGTTTTTT
cdr3_aa: CASSLAHSSDDTGELFF

d_call: TRBD1
j_call: TRBJ1-1
clone_size: NA
v_call: TRBV6-5
cdr3_nt: TGTGCCAGCACCGCAGGGACAGCCGGGAGCACTGAAGCTTTCTTT
cdr3_aa: CASTAGTAGSTEAFF

d_call: TRBD2
j_call: TRBJ2-1
clone_size: NA
v_call: TRBV4-3
cdr3_nt: TGCGCCAGCAGCCAAGATCGGGCTAGCGGGAGTATTAATGAGCAGTTCTTC
cdr3_aa: CASSQDRASGSINEQFF

d_call: NA
j_call: TRBJ2-7
clone_size: few
v_call: TRBV6-5
cdr3_nt: TGTGCCAGCAGTTACAACCCCCGGACATCCGAACAGTACTTC
cdr3_aa: CASSYNPRTSEQYF

d_call: NA
j_call: TRBJ1-2
clone_size: few
v_call: TRBV28
cdr3_nt: TGTGCCAGCAGTTTTAGGATTGGAGGTGGGGCTAACTATGGCTACACCTTC
cdr3_aa: CASSFRIGGGANYGYTF

d_call: NA
j_call: TRBJ2-5
clone_size: NA
v_call: TRBV11-2
cdr3_nt: TGTGCCAGCAGCCCTCAAGAGACCCAGTACTTC
cdr3_aa: CASSPQETQYF

d_call: NA
j_call: TRBJ2-5
clone_size: NA
v_call: TRBV5-1
cdr3_nt: TGCGCCAGCAGCTTGCTTCAGGGGCTAGAGACCCAGTACTTC
cdr3_aa: CASSLLQGLETQYF

d_call: NA
j_call: TRBJ1-1
clone_size: NA
v_call: TRBV6-5
cdr3_nt: TGTGCCAGCTCGACCCAGTCCGGGATAGGCGCTGAAGCTTTCTTT
cdr3_aa: CASSTQSGIGAEAFF

d_call: NA
j_call: TRBJ1-6
clone_size: NA
v_call: TRBV11-2
cdr3_nt: TGTGCCAGCAGCTTAGAAGGGGGTTTTAATAATTCACCCCTCCACTTT
cdr3_aa: CASSLEGGFNNSPLHF

d_call: TRBD2
j_call: TRBJ2-3
clone_size: NA
v_call: TRBV7-8
cdr3_nt: TGTGCCAGCAGCGCGGGGGGCACAGATACGCAGTATTTT
cdr3_aa: CASSAGGTDTQYF

d_call: NA
j_call: TRBJ2-3
clone_size: NA
v_call: TRBV4-3
cdr3_nt: TGCGCCAGCAGCGTTCACTCAAGCACAGATACGCAGTATTTT
cdr3_aa: CASSVHSSTDTQYF

d_call: NA
j_call: TRBJ1-3
clone_size: NA
v_call: TRBV5-5
cdr3_nt: TGTGCCAGCAGCCAAGAGGCCAGAGGCTCTGGAAACACCATATATTTT
cdr3_aa: CASSQEARGSGNTIYF

d_call: NA
j_call: TRBJ2-7
clone_size: NA
v_call: TRBV7-6
cdr3_nt: TGTGCCAGCAGCTTACGTGACACCTCCTACGAGCAGTACTTC
cdr3_aa: CASSLRDTSYEQYF

d_call: NA
j_call: TRBJ1-1
clone_size: few
v_call: TRBV6-5
cdr3_nt: TGTGCCAGCAGCGGGGAAACTGAAGCTTTCTTT
cdr3_aa: CASSGETEAFF

d_call: NA
j_call: TRBJ2-7
clone_size: NA
v_call: TRBV4-2
cdr3_nt: TGTGCCAGCAGCCAAGTCGAAGGGAGCGACGAGCAGTACTTC
cdr3_aa: CASSQVEGSDEQYF

d_call: NA
j_call: TRBJ1-2
clone_size: NA
v_call: TRBV28
cdr3_nt: TGTGCCACCAGGGATCCTGGCTACACCTTC
cdr3_aa: CATRDPGYTF

d_call: NA
j_call: TRBJ2-3
clone_size: NA
v_call: TRBV5-5
cdr3_nt: TGTGCCAGCAGCTTGGGGCTTCGCAACCCGAATACGCAGTATTTT
cdr3_aa: CASSLGLRNPNTQYF

d_call: TRBD1
j_call: TRBJ1-6
clone_size: NA
v_call: TRBV6-5
cdr3_nt: TGTGCCAGCAGAAGACCCCGGGACAGGGGTTCACCCCTCCACTTT
cdr3_aa: CASRRPRDRGSPLHF

d_call: TRBD1
j_call: TRBJ1-5
clone_size: NA
v_call: TRBV5-1
cdr3_nt: TGCGCCAGCAGCCCAGGACAGGGGAGCAATCAGCCCCAGCATTTT
cdr3_aa: CASSPGQGSNQPQHF

d_call: NA
j_call: TRBJ2-5
clone_size: NA
v_call: TRBV6-1
cdr3_nt: TGTGCCAGCAGTGAAGGGCGGACCCAGTACTTC
cdr3_aa: CASSEGRTQYF

d_call: NA
j_call: TRBJ1-1
clone_size: NA
v_call: TRBV5-5
cdr3_nt: TGTGCCAGCAGCTTGGTCAGAGTGTTTGGGGACACTGAAGCTTTCTTT
cdr3_aa: CASSLVRVFGDTEAFF

d_call: TRBD1
j_call: TRBJ1-4
clone_size: NA
v_call: TRBV6-5
cdr3_nt: TGTGCCAGCAGTCCGGGACAGGTCAGAGAAAAACTGTTTTTT
cdr3_aa: CASSPGQVREKLFF

d_call: NA
j_call: TRBJ1-1
clone_size: NA
v_call: TRBV19
cdr3_nt: TGTGCCAGTCGATCAGGGGAATTAATGAACACTGAAGCTTTCTTT
cdr3_aa: CASRSGELMNTEAFF

d_call: TRBD1
j_call: TRBJ1-4
clone_size: NA
v_call: TRBV28
cdr3_nt: TGTGCCAGCAGTTCAGGACAGGTTGAAAAACTGTTTTTT
cdr3_aa: CASSSGQVEKLFF

d_call: NA
j_call: TRBJ2-7
clone_size: once
v_call: TRBV18
cdr3_nt: TGTGCCAGCTCTCCCCCCGGGGGTTCCTACGAGCAGTACTTC
cdr3_aa: CASSPPGGSYEQYF

d_call: TRBD1
j_call: TRBJ2-5
clone_size: NA
v_call: TRBV6-5
cdr3_nt: TGTGCCAGCAGCCTCGGGACAGGGGGAGAGACCCAGTACTTC
cdr3_aa: CASSLGTGGETQYF

d_call: NA
j_call: TRBJ2-7
clone_size: NA
v_call: TRBV13
cdr3_nt: TGTGCCAGCAGCTTAAGAGAGCGGCCCTACGAGCAGTACTTC
cdr3_aa: CASSLRERPYEQYF

d_call: NA
j_call: TRBJ2-7
clone_size: NA
v_call: TRBV5-1
cdr3_nt: TGCGCCAGCAGCCCAGGGGAGCCCTTCGACGAGCAGTACTTC
cdr3_aa: CASSPGEPFDEQYF

d_call: NA
j_call: TRBJ2-7
clone_size: NA
v_call: TRBV29-1
cdr3_nt: TGCAGCGTTGAAGGAGGGTACGAGCAGTACTTC
cdr3_aa: CSVEGGYEQYF

d_call: NA
j_call: TRBJ1-2
clone_size: NA
v_call: TRBV4-1
cdr3_nt: TGCGCCAGCAGCCAAGACTACGGCTACACCTTC
cdr3_aa: CASSQDYGYTF

d_call: TRBD2
j_call: TRBJ2-3
clone_size: NA
v_call: TRBV5-1
cdr3_nt: TGCGCCAGCAGCGCCCGGACTAGCGGGCCCTCATCTAGCACAGATACGCAGTATTTT
cdr3_aa: CASSARTSGPSSSTDTQYF

d_call: NA
j_call: TRBJ2-1
clone_size: NA
v_call: TRBV30
cdr3_nt: TGTGCCTGGAGTGTACGCCCGGGGGAGCAGTTCTTC
cdr3_aa: CAWSVRPGEQFF

d_call: NA
j_call: TRBJ1-5
clone_size: once
v_call: TRBV3-1/TRBV3-2
cdr3_nt: TGTGCCAGCAGCCAAGCGGGGGGCGCAGGGCCCCAGCATTTT
cdr3_aa: CASSQAGGAGPQHF

d_call: TRBD2
j_call: TRBJ2-5
clone_size: NA
v_call: TRBV28
cdr3_nt: TGTGCCAGCAGTACCATAGCGGGAGGGCCCCGAGAGACCCAGTACTTC
cdr3_aa: CASSTIAGGPRETQYF

d_call: NA
j_call: TRBJ2-5
clone_size: NA
v_call: TRBV5-1
cdr3_nt: TGCGCCAGCAGCGGGGACACTCATACGGAGACCCAGTACTTC
cdr3_aa: CASSGDTHTETQYF

d_call: NA
j_call: TRBJ2-7
clone_size: NA
v_call: TRBV29-1
cdr3_nt: TGCAGCGTTGCACAGCACTACGAGCAGTACTTC
cdr3_aa: CSVAQHYEQYF

d_call: NA
j_call: TRBJ1-2
clone_size: NA
v_call: TRBV18
cdr3_nt: TGTGCCAGCTCACCACTTGGAGGGGTTAGTGTCTATGGCTACACCTTC
cdr3_aa: CASSPLGGVSVYGYTF

d_call: NA
j_call: TRBJ1-4
clone_size: NA
v_call: TRBV5-3
cdr3_nt: TGTGCCAGAAGCACGACAGTAGACAATGAAAAACTGTTTTTT
cdr3_aa: CARSTTVDNEKLFF

d_call: TRBD2
j_call: TRBJ2-3
clone_size: once
v_call: TRBV7-2
cdr3_nt: TGTGCCAGCAGCTTGGGGACTAGCTCCCCTTTGGATACGCAGTATTTT
cdr3_aa: CASSLGTSSPLDTQYF

d_call: NA
j_call: TRBJ2-2
clone_size: NA
v_call: TRBV5-1
cdr3_nt: TGCGCCAGCAGCTACTCAGGGGCCTCCACCGGGGAGCTGTTTTTT
cdr3_aa: CASSYSGASTGELFF

d_call: NA
j_call: TRBJ1-1
clone_size: NA
v_call: TRBV29-1
cdr3_nt: TGCAGCGTTGAAGAGGGACCCCCAGAAGCTTTCTTT
cdr3_aa: CSVEEGPPEAFF